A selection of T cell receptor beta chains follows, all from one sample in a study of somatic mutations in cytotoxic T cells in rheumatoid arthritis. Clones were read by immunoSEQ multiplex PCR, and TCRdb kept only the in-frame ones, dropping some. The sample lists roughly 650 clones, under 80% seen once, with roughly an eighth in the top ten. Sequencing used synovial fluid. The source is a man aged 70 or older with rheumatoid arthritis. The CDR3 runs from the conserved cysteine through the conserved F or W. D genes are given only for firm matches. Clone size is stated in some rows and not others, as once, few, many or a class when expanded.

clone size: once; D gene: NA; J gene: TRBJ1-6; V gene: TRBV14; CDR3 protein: CASSQGGRNSPLHF; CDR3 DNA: TGTGCCAGCAGCCAAGGGGGCCGTAATTCACCCCTCCACTTT
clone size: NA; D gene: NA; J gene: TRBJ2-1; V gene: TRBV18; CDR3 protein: CASSPGLYNEQFF; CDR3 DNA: TGTGCCAGCTCACCAGGGCTTTACAATGAGCAGTTCTTC
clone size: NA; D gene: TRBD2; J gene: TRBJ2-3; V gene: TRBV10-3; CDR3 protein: CAISSLSSGSSGYTQYF; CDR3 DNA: TGTGCCATCAGTAGTCTCTCTAGCGGCTCTAGCGGGTATACGCAGTATTTT
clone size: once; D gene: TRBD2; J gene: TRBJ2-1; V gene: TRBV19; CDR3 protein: CASSISSGDYNEQFF; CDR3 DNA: TGTGCCAGTAGTATTTCTAGCGGGGATTACAATGAGCAGTTCTTC
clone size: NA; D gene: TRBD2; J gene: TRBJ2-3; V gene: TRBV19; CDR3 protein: CASSRTSGSLNTQYF; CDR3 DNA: TGTGCCAGTAGCCGGACTAGCGGGAGTTTAAATACGCAGTATTTT
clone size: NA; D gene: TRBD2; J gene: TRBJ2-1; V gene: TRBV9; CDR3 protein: CASSVEFGLAGGTTHEQFF; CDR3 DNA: TGTGCCAGCAGCGTAGAATTCGGACTAGCGGGGGGTACGACCCATGAGCAGTTCTTC
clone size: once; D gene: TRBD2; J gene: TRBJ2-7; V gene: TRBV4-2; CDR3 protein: CASSQDLTSGIPYEQYF; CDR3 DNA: TGTGCCAGCAGCCAAGATCTAACTAGCGGGATTCCCTACGAGCAGTACTTC
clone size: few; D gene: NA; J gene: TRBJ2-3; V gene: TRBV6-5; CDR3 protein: CASSYNAGTQYF; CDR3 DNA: TGTGCCAGCAGTTACAATGCGGGGACGCAGTATTTT
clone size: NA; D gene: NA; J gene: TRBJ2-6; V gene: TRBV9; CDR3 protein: CASSAPQTEYHSGANVLTF; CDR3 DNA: TGTGCCAGCAGCGCGCCCCAAACAGAATATCACTCTGGGGCCAACGTCCTGACTTTC
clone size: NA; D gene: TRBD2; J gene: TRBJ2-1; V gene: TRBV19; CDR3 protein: CASSLTSGPYNEQFF; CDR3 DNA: TGTGCCAGTAGTTTAACTAGCGGGCCTTACAATGAGCAGTTCTTC
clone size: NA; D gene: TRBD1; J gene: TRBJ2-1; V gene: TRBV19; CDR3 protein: CASSLTGGAYNEQFF; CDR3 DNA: TGTGCCAGTAGTCTTACAGGGGGCGCCTACAATGAGCAGTTCTTC
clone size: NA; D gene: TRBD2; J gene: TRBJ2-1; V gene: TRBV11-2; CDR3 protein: CASSLGVVAGGLSYNEQFF; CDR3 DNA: TGTGCCAGCAGCTTAGGGGTGGTAGCGGGAGGGCTCTCCTACAATGAGCAGTTCTTC
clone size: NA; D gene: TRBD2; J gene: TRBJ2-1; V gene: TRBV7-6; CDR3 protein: CASSLETRVAGERGEQFF; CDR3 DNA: TGTGCCAGCAGCTTAGAAACCCGGGTAGCGGGGGAGCGGGGTGAGCAGTTCTTC
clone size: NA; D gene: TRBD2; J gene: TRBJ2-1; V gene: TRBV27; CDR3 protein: CASSLETSGDNEQFF; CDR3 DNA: TGTGCCAGCAGTTTGGAGACTAGCGGGGATAATGAGCAGTTCTTC
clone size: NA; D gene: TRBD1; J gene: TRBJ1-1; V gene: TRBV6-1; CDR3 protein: CASRGTGSGEAFF; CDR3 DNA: TGTGCCAGCAGGGGGACAGGGAGTGGTGAAGCTTTCTTT
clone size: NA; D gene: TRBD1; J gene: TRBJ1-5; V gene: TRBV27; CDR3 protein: CASSFLPTGEGNQPQHF; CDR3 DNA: TGTGCCAGCAGTTTCCTACCGACAGGGGAAGGCAATCAGCCCCAGCATTTT
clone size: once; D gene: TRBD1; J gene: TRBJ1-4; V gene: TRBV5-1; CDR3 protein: CASSLSTGGNEKLFF; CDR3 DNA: TGCGCCAGCAGCCTTTCAACAGGGGGTAATGAAAAACTGTTTTTT
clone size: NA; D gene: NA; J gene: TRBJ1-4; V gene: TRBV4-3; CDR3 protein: CASSHRQRNEKLFF; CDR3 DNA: TGCGCCAGCAGCCATAGGCAGAGGAATGAAAAACTGTTTTTT
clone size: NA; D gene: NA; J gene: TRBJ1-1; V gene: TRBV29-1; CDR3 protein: CSVNDRWVNTEAFF; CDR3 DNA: TGCAGCGTTAATGACAGGTGGGTGAACACTGAAGCTTTCTTT
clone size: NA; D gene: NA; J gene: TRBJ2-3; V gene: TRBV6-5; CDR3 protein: CASSYSGTDTQYF; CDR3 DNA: TGTGCCAGCAGTTACAGCGGGACAGATACGCAGTATTTT
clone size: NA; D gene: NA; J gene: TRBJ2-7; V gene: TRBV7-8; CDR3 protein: CASSLAQGPSYEQYF; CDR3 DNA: TGTGCCAGCAGCTTAGCCCAGGGCCCCTCCTACGAGCAGTACTTC
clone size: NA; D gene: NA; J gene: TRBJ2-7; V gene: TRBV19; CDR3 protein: CASSSSAVYEQYF; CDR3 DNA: TGTGCCAGTAGTTCCAGCGCCGTCTACGAGCAGTACTTC
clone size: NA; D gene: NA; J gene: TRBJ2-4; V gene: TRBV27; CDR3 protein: CASRTSQGRNIQYF; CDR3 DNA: TGTGCCAGCAGGACGTCCCAGGGGCGAAACATTCAGTACTTC
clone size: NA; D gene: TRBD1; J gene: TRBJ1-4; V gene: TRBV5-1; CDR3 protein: CASSSSGGEKLFF; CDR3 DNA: TGCGCCAGCAGCTCCTCAGGGGGTGAGAAACTGTTTTTT
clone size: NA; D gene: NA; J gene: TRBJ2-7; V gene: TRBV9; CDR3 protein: CASSVYGEGGEQYF; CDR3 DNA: TGTGCCAGCAGCGTATATGGGGAGGGGGGCGAGCAGTACTTC
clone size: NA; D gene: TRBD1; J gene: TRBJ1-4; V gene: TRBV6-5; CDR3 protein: CASSRTGLREKLFF; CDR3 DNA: TGTGCCAGCAGCCGGACAGGCCTTAGGGAAAAACTGTTTTTT
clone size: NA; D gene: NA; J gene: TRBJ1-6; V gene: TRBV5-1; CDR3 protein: CASSEDRLNSPLHF; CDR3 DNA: TGCGCCAGCAGTGAGGACAGATTGAATTCACCCCTCCACTTT
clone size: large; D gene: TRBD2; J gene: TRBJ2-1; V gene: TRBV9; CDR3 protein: CASSGWGRDEQFF; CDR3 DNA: TGTGCCAGCAGCGGCTGGGGGAGGGATGAGCAGTTCTTC
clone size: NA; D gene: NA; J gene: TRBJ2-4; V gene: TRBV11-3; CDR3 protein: CASSPGVAWGAKNIQYF; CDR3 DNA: TGTGCCAGCAGCCCCGGGGTGGCGTGGGGAGCCAAAAACATTCAGTACTTC
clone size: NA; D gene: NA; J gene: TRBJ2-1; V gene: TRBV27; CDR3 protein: CASSFEPQGPWVF; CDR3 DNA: TGTGCCAGCAGTTTTGAGCCTCAGGGGCCCTGGGTCTTC
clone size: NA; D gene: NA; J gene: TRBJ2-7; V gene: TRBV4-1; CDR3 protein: CASSQQLVDYEQYF; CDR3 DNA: TGCGCCAGCAGCCAACAGTTGGTCGATTACGAGCAGTACTTC
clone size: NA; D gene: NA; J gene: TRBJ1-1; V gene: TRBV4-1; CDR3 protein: CASSQGFQNEAFF; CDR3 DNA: TGCGCCAGCAGCCAAGGATTCCAGAATGAAGCTTTCTTT
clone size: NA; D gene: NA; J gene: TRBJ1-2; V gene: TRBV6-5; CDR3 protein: CASSYSSGGGYTF; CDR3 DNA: TGTGCCAGCAGTTACTCGAGTGGAGGTGGCTACACCTTC
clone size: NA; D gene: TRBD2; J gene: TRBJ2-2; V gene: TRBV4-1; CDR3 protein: CATKAGATGPGELFF; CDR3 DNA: TGCGCCACGAAGGCGGGAGCTACAGGTCCCGGGGAGCTGTTTTTT
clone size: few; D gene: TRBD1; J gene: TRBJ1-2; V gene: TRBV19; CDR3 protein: CASSMETGVGYGYTF; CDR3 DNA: TGTGCCAGTAGTATGGAGACAGGGGTCGGCTATGGCTACACCTTC
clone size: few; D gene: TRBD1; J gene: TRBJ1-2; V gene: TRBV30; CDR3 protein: CASTWTGEIFVGYTF; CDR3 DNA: TGTGCCTCGACTTGGACAGGGGAGATTTTTGTTGGCTACACCTTC
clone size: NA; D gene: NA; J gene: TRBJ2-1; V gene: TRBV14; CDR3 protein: CASSQEVRGYNEQFF; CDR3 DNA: TGTGCCAGCAGCCAAGAAGTCCGGGGCTACAATGAGCAGTTCTTC
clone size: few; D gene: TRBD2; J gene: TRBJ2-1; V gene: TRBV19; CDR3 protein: CASSMTSGSFDEQFF; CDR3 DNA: TGTGCCAGTAGTATGACTAGCGGGAGTTTCGATGAGCAGTTCTTC
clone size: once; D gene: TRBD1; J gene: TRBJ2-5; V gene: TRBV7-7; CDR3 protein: CASSPDRTGETQYF; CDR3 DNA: TGTGCCAGCAGCCCCGACAGGACAGGGGAGACCCAGTACTTC
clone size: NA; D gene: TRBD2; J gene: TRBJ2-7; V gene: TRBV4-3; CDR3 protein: CASSQGLAGAYEQYF; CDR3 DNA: TGCGCCAGCAGCCAGGGACTAGCGGGAGCCTACGAGCAGTACTTC